The following is a TCR beta chain sequence with its context. One junction end does not reproduce the germline sequence, and a read error may be involved. The data derive from a study of tumor-infiltrating lymphocytes in primary liver carcinoma. In addition to blood RNA drawn from unsorted whole blood, germline DNA was extracted. Starting material of about 0.45 ug total RNA yielded TCR beta cDNA via a constant-region primer. TCR beta libraries came from three nested multiplex PCR rounds using slightly modified ARM-PCR. Primers for the first two PCR rounds were TRBV1-TRBV30 forward primers and a C-beta reverse primer (roughly 10 cycles per round). Each CDR3 protein gets one entry after TCRdb re-called the multiplex PCR reads with MiXCR. The sample has fewer than 350,000 distinct CDR3 sequences; more than 55% are singletons. The CDR3 loop spans 13 amino acids. The V gene's germline CDR1 is SEHNR and CDR2 FQNEAQ (reference sequence).

J is TRBJ2-1 and V is TRBV7-9, with D possibly called TRBD1 or TRBD2 (6 bases each). Sequenced: peripheral blood. The clonotype comes from a man in his forties with primary liver carcinoma and hepatitis B virus infection. Here the CDR3 reads CASSFGGPTEQLF. The DNA for the CDR3 is TGTGCCAGCAGCTTTGGGGGGCCGACTGAGCAGCTCTTC. The full variable domain, with the rest looked up from reference TRBV7-9 and TRBJ2-1, is DTGVSQNPRHKITKRGQNVTFRCDPISEHNRLYWYRQTLGQGPEFLTYFQNEAQLEKSRLLSDRFSAERPKGSFSTLEIQRTEQGDSAMYLCASSFGGPTEQLFGPGTRLTVL.